Described below is a single T cell receptor beta chain sequence and its context. Its antigen is unidentified. TCRdb processed the 5' RACE reads again and assigns one entry to each CDR3 protein, with no DNA. Reported are a few hundred thousand distinct CDR3 sequences; the ten largest clones contain approximately 3.6%. Germline V gene sequence: CDR1 MNHNY, CDR2 SVGAGI (reference sequence). The CDR3 is 11 amino acids. This sample is part of a study of T cells expressing NK-cell markers. Study details: Seven HCMV-seropositive donors and one seronegative donor made up the eight sequenced donors.

Study findings and constraints: Where several donors were concerned, these clonotypes also led the CD3+CD56-NKG2C+ fraction. HCMV specificity of the expanded NKG2C+ T cell clones stayed unclear.

Sequencing used blood T cells: a sorted CD56 or NKG2C T cell subset, CD4+ or CD8+ T cells, or bulk PBMC T cells (not recorded which). The source is a man between 18 and 29 years old in good health. This sequence joins TRBV6-6 and TRBJ1-1. The CDR3 protein is CASITGTEAFF.